This TCR beta chain was recovered during a study of neurological immune-mediated disorders. Overall study findings and caveats: HTLV-1-associated myelopathy had the most TCR clonal expansion, whereas multiple sclerosis had the least (lower than in healthy controls). Phylogenetic grouping put 18 of 34 multiple sclerosis patients' repertoires into one related-CDR3 cluster, a possible signature.

Germline lookup yields CDR1 MGHDK and CDR2 SYGVNS. The CDR3 sequence is 11 residues long. The V end was cut by 7 bases, the J end by 6 bases, with 9 bases between. This clonotype was recorded at least ten times. Its antigen is currently unknown. Synthesis of cDNA was carried out by template-switch 5'RACE. The reaction used 10-nucleotide random UMIs. Over 200 million TCR-beta sequences from 15-18 subjects were obtained in each sequencing run. TCRdb processed the 5' RACE reads anew with MiXCR; each CDR3 protein has one entry. The sample consists of roughly 88,000 distinct CDR3 sequences, 3% to 4% of them appearing once.

The chain joins TRBV25-1 to TRBJ1-1; D is unresolved. Sequencing used PBMCs. This TCR was recovered from a woman between 50 and 59 years old with multiple sclerosis. The CDR3 loop reads CASTYGAEAFF. DNA of the CDR3: TGTGCCAGCACCTACGGAGCTGAAGCTTTCTTT. The whole variable domain, remainder taken from reference TRBV25-1 and TRBJ1-1, is EADIYQTPRYLVIGTGKKITLECSQTMGHDKMYWYQQDPGMELHLIHYSYGVNSTEKGDLSSESTVSRIRTEHFPLTLESARPSHTSQYLCASTYGAEAFFGQGTRLTVV.